Listed below are T cell receptor beta chains from one sample, sequenced in a study of blood T cell repertoires in COVID-19. Measured with immunoSEQ multiplex PCR; TCRdb has only the in-frame clones, and not every one. The data hold 350,000 to 450,000 clones, with roughly 90% observed a single time. Sequences were obtained from PBMCs or T cells enriched from blood (not recorded which). These receptor sequences come from a woman in her twenties or thirties who had recovered from COVID-19. Both conserved end residues are trimmed from each CDR3.

TRBJ1-5 | TRBV19 | ASSMGRSNQPQH
TRBJ1-5 | TRBV7-8 | ASSLGGTGGELNQPQH
TRBJ1-6 | TRBV7-6 | ASSLVAGDSPLH
TRBJ1-6 | TRBV7-9 | ASSLGEISYNSPLH
TRBJ1-1 | TRBV10-3 | AIISQGGTEAF
TRBJ2-2 | TRBV4-3 | ASSQVRGAINTGELF
TRBJ2-1 | TRBV5-1 | ASSTLRENEQF
TRBJ1-2 | TRBV6-5 | ASRQGGGYT
TRBJ1-1 | TRBV12-3/TRBV12-4 | ASSQQGVTEAF
TRBJ1-2 | TRBV6-1 | ASSEYETGVGYT
TRBJ2-1 | TRBV7-3 | ASSQTGLAGHNEQF
TRBJ2-7 | TRBV5-1 | ASSPSAGGEQY
TRBJ2-3 | TRBV19 | ASRDRTTDTQY
TRBJ1-4 | TRBV5-5 | ASSQPGQGANEKLF
TRBJ1-1 | TRBV27 | ASSLRGIGRTEAF
TRBJ1-1 | TRBV28 | GTIGQMNTEAF
TRBJ2-3 | TRBV11-2 | ASSLGANRYTDTQY
TRBJ2-7 | TRBV11-1 | ASSLEEGTTYEQY
TRBJ1-1 | TRBV14 | ASSQDVGRMNTEAF
TRBJ2-2 | TRBV5-1 | ASSTDFITGELF
TRBJ2-7 | TRBV15 | ATSRDRQGLYEQY
TRBJ1-5 | TRBV5-1 | ASSLGPGASQPQH
TRBJ1-2 | TRBV11-2 | ASSLGQGDYGYT
TRBJ2-7 | TRBV10-3 | AISEFSSGAYEQY
TRBJ2-7 | TRBV2 | ASSEGRRPAGSYEQY
TRBJ2-7 | TRBV7-2 | ASSYAGGSTYEQY
TRBJ2-7 | TRBV27 | ASSRDRSPEQY
TRBJ2-7 | TRBV13 | ASSLGDRLGEQY
TRBJ1-1 | TRBV5-5 | ASSFGRVNTEAF
TRBJ1-5 | TRBV19 | ASNYRFQPQH
TRBJ2-1 | TRBV28 | ASSLAGVTYNEQF
TRBJ2-5 | TRBV10-3 | AISERLAGGPGETQY